The clone carrying this T cell receptor (beta chain) was counted ten times or more. No antigen is known for it. The sample holds other DNA sequences that translate to the same CDR3. The data are from a study of beta chain features in type 1 diabetes. General study results and limits: When VDJ junctions were examined, type 1 diabetes patients showed fewer insertions and more deletions. Moderately but significantly shorter TCRB CDR3s were found in Type 1 diabetes patients in all four CD4+ subsets.

Markers CD45RO/CCR7/CD25/CD127/CD95/CD27 served to sort CD4+ naive, central memory, regulatory and stem cell-like memory cells. Expressed TCRB transcripts were sequenced because the isolated RNA had all been reverse transcribed beforehand. Profiling relied on immunoSEQ multiplex PCR, and the TCRdb table lists in-frame clones only, not all of them. The table records about 710,000 clones, around 15% of them present only once. The CDR3 covers 13 residues. The ends were cut back, 1 base at V and 1 base at J, with 3 bases in the middle. Germline V gives CDR1 SGHTA, CDR2 FQGNSA. V gene TRBV7-2 combines with J gene TRBJ2-3; D gene ambiguous. This receptor was taken from a man aged 18 to 35 with type 1 diabetes. Sequencing was carried out using naive CD4+ T cells from blood. The CDR3 region has the DNA TGTGCCAGCAGCTTAGTGGGCACAGATACGCAGTATTTT. This codes for CASSLVGTDTQYF.